Below are 25 T cell receptor beta chains sequenced from a single sample in a study of spatial heterogeneity in lung cancer. Time point indicated: sample taken at primary tumor resection. Unsorted whole RNA from tumor, nontumor lung or frozen PBMC underwent sequencing. TCRdb re-called the 5' RACE reads with MiXCR, one entry per CDR3 protein. The table lists about 7,000 distinct CDR3 sequences, 7% of them singletons. The sample was PBMCs, taken at surgery. The origin of the receptors is a male donor with early-stage non-small cell lung cancer.

There are a few counts of this clonotype. This beta chain is an off-target read within a library intended for alpha chains, so its frequency means little. The genes are TRBV7-8 and TRBJ1-5; 11 nucleotides line up with TRBD1. Trimming at V came to 6 bases and at J to 2 bases, leaving 6 bases not matched to a gene. This CDR3 region has 16 residues. Germline CDR1 and CDR2: SGHVS and FQNEAQ. The CDR3 protein is CASSRTGGDGNQPQHF. The CDR3 DNA follows: TGTGCCAGCAGTAGGACAGGGGGCGACGGCAATCAGCCCCAGCATTTT.

In the case of this clonotype: This beta chain is off target for a library built for alpha chains, so its abundance means little. The chain has TRBV10-1 and TRBJ1-5; 10 bases fit TRBD1. Trimming cost V 4 bases and J 2 bases; bases outside gene matches: 2. CDR1 WNHNN and CDR2 SYGVQD come from the germline V gene (reference sequence). The CDR3 consists of 15 residues. The CDR3 nucleotides read TGCGCCAGCAGTGGGGACAGGGGAGGCAATCAGCCCCAGCATTTT. Protein product: CASSGDRGGNQPQHF.

There are many counts of this clonotype. Since the library was made to target alpha chains, this beta chain is a stray read and its abundance is not meaningful. The V gene is TRBV2, the J gene TRBJ2-3; 7 bases agree with TRBD2. CDR1 is SNHLY, CDR2 FYNNEI, per germline. The CDR3 covers 15 residues. With 8 bases clipped from V and 0 bases from J, the junction kept 8 bases outside the gene matches. As DNA, the CDR3 is TGTGCCAGCCTCCCGACTAGCTCAAGCACAGATACGCAGTATTTT. Translated, it gives CASLPTSSSTDTQYF.

This clonotype has a count of ten or more. Within a library made for alpha chains, this beta chain is off target, and its count is uninformative. The J gene is TRBJ2-5, the V gene TRBV20-1; 10 nucleotides line up with TRBD1. The V gene's germline CDR1 is DFQATT and CDR2 SNEGSKA (reference sequence). J was trimmed by 3 bases and V by 7 bases; bases with no gene match: 5. The CDR3 length is 13 residues. The CDR3 DNA sequence: TGCAGTGTACGGACAGGGGGAAAAGAGACCCAGTACTTC. Translating gives CSVRTGGKETQYF.

This clonotype counts as medium-sized (0.01 to 0.1%). This beta chain turned up in a library designed for alpha chains; as an off-target read, its abundance says little. This chain connects TRBV6-5 to TRBJ2-2; D gene unclear. This CDR3 comprises 15 residues. The V and J ends lost 1 base and 1 base respectively, with 7 bases between them. Germline lookup yields CDR1 MNHEY and CDR2 SVGAGI. CDR3 region: CASSYWSQNTGELFF. In DNA, the CDR3 is TGTGCCAGCAGTTACTGGTCCCAGAACACCGGGGAGCTGTTTTTT.

This clonotype was recorded at least ten times. Since it is a stray read in a library aimed at alpha chains, this beta chain has a size that is not meaningful. The rearrangement uses TRBV28 and TRBJ2-6; TRBD1 aligns across 11 bases. CDR3 size: 16 residues. V was clipped by 6 bases and J by 0 bases; unmatched bases: 1. Germline CDR1 reads MDHEN; CDR2 reads SYDVKM. The CDR3 DNA follows: TGTGCCAGCAGGGGGACAGGGGGCTCTGGGGCCAACGTCCTGACTTTC. Its protein product is CASRGTGGSGANVLTF.

This clonotype was seen repeatedly, ten times or more. This beta chain is off target for a library built for alpha chains, so its abundance means little. The V gene is TRBV5-5, the J gene TRBJ1-1; 8 bases are a match to TRBD1. Germline lookup yields CDR1 SGHKS and CDR2 YYEKEE (reference sequence). This CDR3 has 15 amino acids. V shed 3 bases and J 2 bases; nucleotides not matched to a gene: 6. The CDR3: CASSWTGRGNTEAFF. CDR3 nucleotide sequence: TGTGCCAGCAGCTGGACAGGGAGGGGTAACACTGAAGCTTTCTTT.

To note about this clonotype: A much larger clone sits a single nucleotide away, making a read error possible. The library was built for alpha chains, so this beta chain is an off-target read and its size means little. V and J are TRBV20-1 and TRBJ2-3, with D perhaps TRBD1 or TRBD2 (5 bases each). The CDR3 is 15 amino acids. The germline V gene has CDR1 DFQATT and CDR2 SNEGSKA (reference sequence). V gave up 0 bases and J gave up 4 bases, with 14 bases separating them. The DNA for the CDR3 is TGCAGTGCTAGAGATAAGAGGGGTGGGGCAGATACGCAGTATTTT. Translating it yields CSARDKRGGADTQYF.

The table lists this clonotype with a few counts. Since it is a stray read in a library aimed at alpha chains, this beta chain has a size that is not meaningful. The CDR3 nucleotides are TGTGCCAGCACCCCTCATGGACAGCCGAACACCGGGGAGCTGTTTTTT. Its protein is CASTPHGQPNTGELFF. This rearrangement joins TRBV28 to TRBJ2-2; possible D gene TRBD1, 6 bases. Germline CDR1 is MDHEN and CDR2 is SYDVKM. V was cut by 7 bases and J by 0 bases, with 15 bases left in between. CDR3 size: 16 residues.

In this sample, this clonotype turned up many times. This beta chain is an off-target read within a library intended for alpha chains, so its frequency means little. The rearrangement uses TRBV12-5 and TRBJ1-2, with D maybe TRBD1 (6 bases). Germline assignment: CDR1 LGHNT and CDR2 FRNRAP. This CDR3 has 15 residues. The V end lost 1 base, the J end lost 4 bases, and 13 bases lay between the germline ends. The CDR3 region is CASGLDTGIGYGYTF. CDR3 DNA sequence: TGTGCTAGTGGTTTGGATACAGGGATTGGCTATGGCTACACCTTC.

This clonotype was seen repeatedly, ten times or more. Since it is a stray read in a library aimed at alpha chains, this beta chain has a size that is not meaningful. The chain has TRBV15 and TRBJ2-1; 7 nucleotides align to TRBD2. Unmatched junction bases numbered 5, after V lost 2 bases and J lost 4 bases. CDR1 is LNHNV and CDR2 is YYDKDF in the germline V gene (reference sequence). CDR3 length: 15 residues. CDR3 DNA sequence: TGTGCCACCAGCAGAAGCGGGGCCCGATACAATGAGCAGTTCTTC. It specifies CATSRSGARYNEQFF.

In its sample, this clonotype was seen many times. This beta chain is an unintended read in a library built for alpha chains; its size means little. The chain links TRBV5-1 to TRBJ2-2; 10 bases agree with TRBD2. CDR3 length equals 16 residues. Unmatched junction bases numbered 2, after V lost 2 bases and J lost 1 base. The V gene's germline CDR1 is SGHRS and CDR2 YFSETQ. The CDR3 DNA follows: TGCGCCAGCAGCTTCCGGACTAGCGGGAACACCGGGGAGCTGTTTTTT. It yields the protein CASSFRTSGNTGELFF.

By share of the sample, this clonotype is medium-sized (0.01 to 0.1%). The size of this beta chain means little, since it is a stray read in a library made for alpha chains. The chain joins TRBV6-1 to TRBJ2-1; D gene uncertain. The CDR3 runs 12 residues. Germline lookup yields CDR1 MNHNS and CDR2 SASEGT. The germline V and J ends were trimmed by 7 bases and 9 bases, with 13 bases remaining between them. CDR3 DNA sequence: TGTGCCAGCACCCCCCGAACGACTGAGCAGTTCTTC. Amino acid sequence: CASTPRTTEQFF.

This clonotype was counted at least ten times. Because this beta chain is a stray read in a library intended to capture alpha chains, its abundance should not be given much weight. This chain links TRBV5-1 with TRBJ1-4, with TRBD1 matching 7 bases. J gave up 0 bases and V 3 bases, and 11 bases lay outside the gene matches. CDR1 is SGHRS and CDR2 is YFSETQ in the germline V gene. The CDR3 is 18 residues long. The CDR3 nucleotides are TGCGCCAGCAGCTCCTCCTGGACAGGCGCTGCAACTAATGAAAAACTGTTTTTT. Residues: CASSSSWTGAATNEKLFF.

This clonotype came up many times. With the library built for alpha chains, this beta chain is off target and its frequency is not meaningful. The chain has TRBV10-1 and TRBJ2-2; D unclear. Germline lookup yields CDR1 WNHNN and CDR2 SYGVQD (reference sequence). This CDR3 has 14 amino acids. Trimming left V 4 bases short and J 0 bases short, with 6 bases between. The DNA of the CDR3 is TGCGCCAGCAGTGTAGGTTCGAACACCGGGGAGCTGTTTTTT. Translating gives CASSVGSNTGELFF.

The table lists this clonotype with many counts. The library was designed around alpha chains, so this beta chain is a stray read whose abundance carries little weight. The CDR3, as DNA: TGCAGTGCTAGAGCAGGGGGCAGGGGGCGAGTAGCTTTCTTT. This gives the protein CSARAGGRGRVAFF. The genes are TRBV20-1 and TRBJ1-1; 8 positions agree with TRBD1. With 1 base clipped from V and 10 bases from J, the junction kept 11 bases outside the gene matches. This CDR3 comprises 14 residues. Germline lookup yields CDR1 DFQATT and CDR2 SNEGSKA (reference sequence).

This clonotype showed up many times. The library was prepared for alpha chains; this beta chain is a stray read, so its frequency means little. The chain has TRBV9 and TRBJ1-4, with D unresolved. The germline V gene encodes CDR1 SGDLS and CDR2 YYNGEE. The CDR3 contains 15 residues. The ends were cut back, 4 bases at V and 8 bases at J, with 18 bases in the middle. CDR3 sequence: CASSPFSEAGEKLFF. The CDR3 DNA follows: TGTGCCAGCAGCCCCTTTTCAGAAGCGGGAGAAAAACTGTTTTTT.

This clonotype was picked up many times. For a library built for alpha chains, this beta chain is a stray read; little rests on its size. V is TRBV5-1 and J is TRBJ2-3; tentative D call: TRBD2 (5 bases). Trimming took off 4 bases at V and 3 bases at J, with 12 bases between the two ends. This CDR3 region has 14 residues. Germline lookup yields CDR1 SGHRS and CDR2 YFSETQ. This CDR3 reads CASSADPGTDTQYF. In DNA, the CDR3 is TGCGCCAGCAGCGCGGATCCGGGGACAGATACGCAGTATTTT.

This clonotype was counted ten times or more. Little can be read into the size of this beta chain, an off-target read in a library designed for alpha chains. The genes are TRBV6-6 and TRBJ2-7; D is ambiguous. Germline CDR1 MNHNY, CDR2 SVGAGI (reference sequence). The V end was cut by 4 bases, the J end by 5 bases, with 9 bases between. The CDR3 consists of 12 residues. The DNA of the CDR3 is TGTGCCAGCAGTTCTCAGGCGAACGAGCAGTACGTC. Its protein product is CASSSQANEQYV.

The table lists this clonotype with many counts. This beta chain was picked up by a library intended for alpha chains and is off target, so its count carries little meaning. The chain couples TRBV2 to TRBJ1-2; 7 bases agree with TRBD1. The CDR3 length is 16 residues. V gave up 3 bases and J gave up 6 bases; unmatched junction bases: 13. Germline V gene data show CDR1 as SNHLY and CDR2 as FYNNEI. This CDR3 reads CASSEIYGGTDHGYTF. Written as DNA, the CDR3 is TGTGCCAGCAGTGAGATCTATGGCGGGACAGACCATGGCTACACCTTC.

Comments on this clonotype: Being off target in a library aimed at alpha chains, this beta chain has a size of little meaning. As DNA, the CDR3 is TGTGCCAGCAGAGATTCCAGGGGAGGCGTGTCCTACGAGCAGTACTTC. Amino acids: CASRDSRGGVSYEQYF. The chain combines TRBV2 with TRBJ2-7, with D tentatively TRBD1 or TRBD2 (6 bases each). V was shortened by 6 bases and J by 1 base, with 19 bases between the two germline ends. The CDR3 has 16 residues. Germline V gene sequence: CDR1 SNHLY, CDR2 FYNNEI.

This clonotype appeared many times. This beta chain slipped into a library made for alpha chains as a stray read, so its size is not meaningful. The chain joins TRBV6-1 to TRBJ1-3; a weak D match, TRBD1 (6 bases). V shed 3 bases and J shed 2 bases, with 14 bases lying between them. The CDR3 loop spans 16 amino acids. Germline CDR1 MNHNS, CDR2 SASEGT. The CDR3 DNA reads as TGTGCCAGCAGTGAGATGGGGGCTAACCCTGGAAACACCATATATTTT. This codes for CASSEMGANPGNTIYF.

This clonotype has at least ten counts. For a library built for alpha chains, this beta chain is a stray read; little rests on its size. The chain is built from TRBV28 and TRBJ2-7, with D hard to call. The ends were cut back, 2 bases at V and 2 bases at J, with 7 bases in the middle. Germline V gene sequence: CDR1 MDHEN, CDR2 SYDVKM. There are 13 residues in the CDR3. CDR3 sequence (DNA): TGTGCCAGCAGTTTACTTCCGACCTACGAGCAGTACTTC. It yields the protein CASSLLPTYEQYF. Drawing the rest from reference TRBV28 and TRBJ2-7, the complete variable domain is DVKVTQSSRYLVKRTGEKVFLECVQDMDHENMFWYRQDPGLGLRLIYFSYDVKMKEKGDIPEGYSVSREKKERFSLILESASTNQTSMYLCASSLLPTYEQYFGPGTRLTVT.

Regarding this clonotype: This beta chain lies outside the target of a library built for alpha chains; its clone size means little. This chain links TRBV29-1 with TRBJ1-4; D unclear. The CDR3 loop spans 12 amino acids. The V end lost 7 bases, the J end lost 6 bases, and 12 bases lay between the germline ends. The germline V gene encodes CDR1 SQVTM and CDR2 ANQGSEA. For the CDR3, the DNA is TGCAGCGCTTCGAGGGATTATGAAAAACTGTTTTTT. Protein sequence: CSASRDYEKLFF.

This clonotype was found many times. This beta chain is an unintended read in a library built for alpha chains; its size means little. The chain couples TRBV15 to TRBJ2-7, with 8 nucleotides matching TRBD1. V was clipped by 1 base and J by 1 base; unmatched bases: 6. The germline gives CDR1 LNHNV, CDR2 YYDKDF (reference sequence). The CDR3 length is 16 residues. CDR3 in amino acids: CATSRAGQGFSYEQYF. The CDR3 bases are TGTGCCACCAGCAGAGCAGGACAGGGCTTTTCCTACGAGCAGTACTTC.